This is a list of T cell receptor beta chains from one sample in a study of T cell repertoires in cytomegalovirus infection. One entry per CDR3 protein results from TCRdb running MiXCR on the reads. The data hold 490,000 or so distinct CDR3 sequences, with 11% observed a single time. The sequencing input was PBMCs. The source of these receptors is a human donor in good health (CMV status not recorded). Some clones in this sample may be carry-over from other donors' samples. CDR3s include the opening cysteine and the closing phenylalanine or tryptophan. The order of the fields is D gene, V gene, clone size, J gene, CDR3 protein, CDR3 DNA. The D gene is left open where the match is weak. Clone size is shown for a subset of rows, as once, few, many or a class of expanded clone.

D gene: -; V gene: TRBV2; clone size: -; J gene: TRBJ2-3; CDR3 protein: CASRDTQYF; CDR3 DNA: TGTGCCAGCAGGGATACGCAGTATTTT
D gene: -; V gene: TRBV29-1; clone size: many; J gene: TRBJ2-7; CDR3 protein: CSVRSTGTPYEQYF; CDR3 DNA: TGCAGCGTTCGTTCTACCGGGACACCCTACGAGCAGTACTTC
D gene: -; V gene: TRBV29-1; clone size: -; J gene: TRBJ1-2; CDR3 protein: CSVETPGSNYGYTF; CDR3 DNA: TGCAGCGTTGAAACCCCGGGCAGTAACTATGGCTACACCTTC
D gene: -; V gene: TRBV7-2; clone size: many; J gene: TRBJ1-5; CDR3 protein: CASSTKVGNQPQHF; CDR3 DNA: TGTGCCAGCAGCACCAAGGTGGGGAATCAGCCCCAGCATTTT
D gene: TRBD1; V gene: TRBV7-2; clone size: many; J gene: TRBJ1-6; CDR3 protein: CASSSDRAYNSPLHF; CDR3 DNA: TGTGCCAGCAGCTCCGACAGGGCGTATAATTCACCCCTCCACTTT
D gene: -; V gene: TRBV3-1; clone size: many; J gene: TRBJ2-7; CDR3 protein: CASSPSGTAFYEQYF; CDR3 DNA: TGTGCCAGCAGCCCATCCGGGACGGCGTTCTACGAGCAGTACTTC
D gene: -; V gene: TRBV5-6; clone size: many; J gene: TRBJ2-1; CDR3 protein: CASSLFPVNEQFF; CDR3 DNA: TGTGCCAGCAGCTTGTTTCCAGTCAATGAGCAGTTCTTC
D gene: TRBD1; V gene: TRBV7-2; clone size: many; J gene: TRBJ1-2; CDR3 protein: CASSFAGQGDGYTF; CDR3 DNA: TGTGCCAGCAGCTTCGCAGGACAGGGGGATGGCTACACCTTC
D gene: -; V gene: TRBV7-9; clone size: -; J gene: TRBJ2-3; CDR3 protein: CASSPLPNPNTQYF; CDR3 DNA: TGTGCCAGCAGCCCCCTTCCAAACCCAAATACGCAGTATTTT
D gene: -; V gene: TRBV5-1; clone size: few; J gene: TRBJ1-2; CDR3 protein: CASSASGGSEMGYTF; CDR3 DNA: TGCGCCAGCAGCGCTTCCGGCGGCAGTGAGATGGGCTACACCTTC
D gene: -; V gene: TRBV20-1; clone size: few; J gene: TRBJ1-1; CDR3 protein: CSAIQQVRNTEAFF; CDR3 DNA: TGCAGTGCTATCCAACAGGTGAGGAACACTGAAGCTTTCTTT
D gene: -; V gene: TRBV19; clone size: -; J gene: TRBJ2-7; CDR3 protein: CASSLRGRGSYEQYF; CDR3 DNA: TGTGCCAGTAGTCTCCGGGGACGGGGGTCCTACGAGCAGTACTTC
D gene: TRBD1; V gene: TRBV5-6; clone size: many; J gene: TRBJ1-5; CDR3 protein: CASSYSTGGFNQPQHF; CDR3 DNA: TGTGCCAGCAGCTACTCCACAGGGGGATTCAATCAGCCCCAGCATTTT
D gene: -; V gene: TRBV20-1; clone size: -; J gene: TRBJ1-2; CDR3 protein: CSARGVQGHPYGYTF; CDR3 DNA: TGCAGTGCTAGAGGCGTACAGGGCCACCCCTATGGCTACACCTTC
D gene: TRBD2; V gene: TRBV27; clone size: -; J gene: TRBJ2-5; CDR3 protein: CASSGRLAGVGKTQYF; CDR3 DNA: TGTGCCAGCAGTGGGAGACTAGCGGGAGTCGGAAAGACCCAGTACTTC
D gene: -; V gene: TRBV5-4; clone size: many; J gene: TRBJ1-2; CDR3 protein: CASSLGGRDRRNYGYTF; CDR3 DNA: TGTGCCAGCAGCTTAGGCGGTCGAGACAGGCGGAACTATGGCTACACCTTC
D gene: -; V gene: TRBV5-4; clone size: few; J gene: TRBJ1-2; CDR3 protein: CASSGVDYGYTF; CDR3 DNA: TGTGCCAGCAGCGGTGTTGACTATGGCTACACCTTC
D gene: TRBD1; V gene: TRBV6-1; clone size: many; J gene: TRBJ2-5; CDR3 protein: CATNRGLETQYF; CDR3 DNA: TGTGCCACCAACAGGGGGCTGGAGACCCAGTACTTC
D gene: TRBD2; V gene: TRBV6-6; clone size: many; J gene: TRBJ2-4; CDR3 protein: CASSSTSGEKNIQYF; CDR3 DNA: TGTGCCAGCAGTTCCACTAGCGGGGAAAAAAACATTCAGTACTTC
D gene: -; V gene: TRBV27; clone size: few; J gene: TRBJ1-5; CDR3 protein: CASSLKMSNQPQHF; CDR3 DNA: TGTGCCAGCAGTTTGAAGATGAGCAATCAGCCCCAGCATTTT
D gene: -; V gene: TRBV5-6; clone size: -; J gene: TRBJ2-3; CDR3 protein: CASSWGLGEDTQYF; CDR3 DNA: TGTGCCAGCAGCTGGGGACTGGGTGAGGATACGCAGTATTTT
D gene: -; V gene: TRBV20-1; clone size: -; J gene: TRBJ2-5; CDR3 protein: CSATGRDQETQYF; CDR3 DNA: TGCAGTGCCACTGGTCGGGACCAAGAGACCCAGTACTTC
D gene: TRBD1; V gene: TRBV7-2; clone size: many; J gene: TRBJ2-5; CDR3 protein: CASSSRTGEETQYF; CDR3 DNA: TGTGCCAGCAGCTCTCGGACAGGGGAGGAGACCCAGTACTTC
D gene: TRBD2; V gene: TRBV20-1; clone size: many; J gene: TRBJ2-7; CDR3 protein: CSATGGASGRFTTYEQYF; CDR3 DNA: TGCAGTGCTACGGGGGGGGCTAGCGGGAGGTTCACGACCTACGAGCAGTACTTC
D gene: TRBD1; V gene: TRBV7-9; clone size: many; J gene: TRBJ1-1; CDR3 protein: CASSLGRGRIVTEAFF; CDR3 DNA: TGTGCCAGCAGCTTGGGAAGGGGGCGGATCGTCACTGAAGCTTTCTTT
D gene: -; V gene: TRBV4-1; clone size: many; J gene: TRBJ2-3; CDR3 protein: CASSQEQGPDTQYF; CDR3 DNA: TGCGCCAGCAGCCAAGAGCAGGGCCCAGATACGCAGTATTTT
D gene: -; V gene: TRBV6-5; clone size: few; J gene: TRBJ2-7; CDR3 protein: CASSYASVTYEQYF; CDR3 DNA: TGTGCCAGCAGTTATGCCTCAGTAACCTACGAGCAGTACTTC
D gene: -; V gene: TRBV5-5; clone size: many; J gene: TRBJ2-7; CDR3 protein: CASSLEGKPPYEQYF; CDR3 DNA: TGTGCCAGCAGCTTGGAAGGGAAGCCACCCTACGAGCAGTACTTC
D gene: -; V gene: TRBV27; clone size: many; J gene: TRBJ2-7; CDR3 protein: CASSFRRAYEQYF; CDR3 DNA: TGTGCCAGCAGTTTCCGAAGAGCCTACGAGCAGTACTTC
D gene: -; V gene: TRBV28; clone size: many; J gene: TRBJ2-5; CDR3 protein: CASSRGVAGKETQYF; CDR3 DNA: TGTGCCAGCAGTCGAGGGGTCGCGGGAAAAGAGACCCAGTACTTC
D gene: TRBD1; V gene: TRBV5-1; clone size: many; J gene: TRBJ1-1; CDR3 protein: CASSLAGQIAFF; CDR3 DNA: TGCGCCAGCAGCTTGGCGGGACAGATTGCTTTCTTT
D gene: TRBD1; V gene: TRBV7-2; clone size: many; J gene: TRBJ1-1; CDR3 protein: CASSLEPGQGAEAFF; CDR3 DNA: TGTGCCAGCAGCTTAGAACCGGGACAGGGGGCTGAAGCTTTCTTT
D gene: -; V gene: TRBV6-1; clone size: many; J gene: TRBJ1-2; CDR3 protein: CASSSHRDLVYGYTF; CDR3 DNA: TGTGCCAGCAGTTCACACAGGGATTTAGTCTATGGCTACACCTTC
D gene: -; V gene: TRBV3-1; clone size: few; J gene: TRBJ1-1; CDR3 protein: CASSQDRWTEAFF; CDR3 DNA: TGTGCCAGCAGCCAAGATCGATGGACTGAAGCTTTCTTT
D gene: TRBD1; V gene: TRBV6-5; clone size: many; J gene: TRBJ1-2; CDR3 protein: CASRSGTAFQGYTF; CDR3 DNA: TGTGCCAGCAGATCCGGGACAGCGTTTCAGGGCTACACCTTC
D gene: -; V gene: TRBV7-3; clone size: many; J gene: TRBJ2-7; CDR3 protein: CASSLTRADAYEQYF; CDR3 DNA: TGTGCCAGCAGCTTAACGCGGGCGGACGCCTACGAGCAGTACTTC
D gene: -; V gene: TRBV6-6; clone size: few; J gene: TRBJ1-1; CDR3 protein: CASSYVVAEAFF; CDR3 DNA: TGTGCCAGCAGTTACGTGGTGGCGGAAGCTTTCTTT
D gene: TRBD1; V gene: TRBV7-8; clone size: -; J gene: TRBJ2-5; CDR3 protein: CAGCSRQGSETQYF; CDR3 DNA: TGTGCCGGCTGCTCTCGACAGGGATCGGAGACCCAGTACTTC
D gene: -; V gene: TRBV18; clone size: many; J gene: TRBJ2-7; CDR3 protein: CASSPYGVRGEQYF; CDR3 DNA: TGTGCCAGCTCACCCTACGGGGTCCGGGGGGAGCAGTACTTC
D gene: -; V gene: TRBV3-1; clone size: many; J gene: TRBJ1-1; CDR3 protein: CASSGGVLGAYTEAFF; CDR3 DNA: TGTGCCAGCAGCGGAGGGGTTCTAGGGGCATACACTGAAGCTTTCTTT
D gene: -; V gene: TRBV12-3/TRBV12-4; clone size: few; J gene: TRBJ1-5; CDR3 protein: CASSINQPQHF; CDR3 DNA: TGTGCCAGCAGCATCAATCAGCCCCAGCATTTT
D gene: -; V gene: TRBV24-1; clone size: -; J gene: TRBJ2-2; CDR3 protein: CATSGQENTGELFF; CDR3 DNA: TGTGCCACCAGTGGTCAGGAGAACACCGGGGAGCTGTTTTTT
D gene: TRBD2; V gene: TRBV5-1; clone size: many; J gene: TRBJ2-1; CDR3 protein: CASSLDGTSGTDEQFF; CDR3 DNA: TGCGCCAGCAGCTTGGACGGGACTAGCGGGACGGATGAGCAGTTCTTC
D gene: -; V gene: TRBV11-2; clone size: few; J gene: TRBJ1-2; CDR3 protein: CASSPLGSDYTF; CDR3 DNA: TGTGCCAGCAGCCCCCTCGGCAGCGACTACACCTTC
D gene: -; V gene: TRBV7-2; clone size: many; J gene: TRBJ2-7; CDR3 protein: CASSILEGREQYF; CDR3 DNA: TGTGCCAGCAGCATACTGGAGGGCCGGGAGCAGTACTTC
D gene: -; V gene: TRBV14; clone size: -; J gene: TRBJ2-2; CDR3 protein: CASSTGLLNTGELFF; CDR3 DNA: TGTGCCAGCAGCACAGGGTTATTGAACACCGGGGAGCTGTTTTTT
D gene: -; V gene: TRBV7-8; clone size: many; J gene: TRBJ2-2; CDR3 protein: CATQGQVWVGELFF; CDR3 DNA: TGTGCCACCCAGGGCCAAGTATGGGTCGGGGAGCTGTTTTTT
D gene: -; V gene: TRBV30; clone size: few; J gene: TRBJ1-5; CDR3 protein: CAFSGQSNQPQHF; CDR3 DNA: TGTGCCTTCAGCGGACAAAGCAATCAGCCCCAGCATTTT
D gene: TRBD2; V gene: TRBV4-1; clone size: -; J gene: TRBJ2-3; CDR3 protein: CASSQQTTGGSTDTQYF; CDR3 DNA: TGCGCCAGCAGCCAACAAACTACGGGGGGTTCCACAGATACGCAGTATTTT
D gene: -; V gene: TRBV5-1; clone size: -; J gene: TRBJ2-7; CDR3 protein: CASSLDSMGGPYEQYF; CDR3 DNA: TGCGCCAGCAGCTTGGATTCCATGGGGGGACCCTACGAGCAGTACTTC
D gene: -; V gene: TRBV28; clone size: many; J gene: TRBJ2-7; CDR3 protein: CASNEGDRHEQYF; CDR3 DNA: TGTGCCAGCAACGAGGGAGATCGGCACGAGCAGTACTTC
D gene: TRBD1; V gene: TRBV27; clone size: many; J gene: TRBJ2-6; CDR3 protein: CASSSDRGLSGANVLTF; CDR3 DNA: TGTGCCAGCAGTTCCGACAGGGGCCTCTCTGGGGCCAACGTCCTGACTTTC
D gene: -; V gene: TRBV7-6; clone size: many; J gene: TRBJ2-7; CDR3 protein: CASSLEAGGGSYEQYF; CDR3 DNA: TGTGCCAGCAGCTTAGAGGCAGGGGGGGGATCCTACGAGCAGTACTTC
D gene: -; V gene: TRBV28; clone size: -; J gene: TRBJ2-1; CDR3 protein: CASSPDLYNEQFF; CDR3 DNA: TGTGCCAGCAGCCCGGACTTGTACAATGAGCAGTTCTTC
D gene: -; V gene: TRBV12-3/TRBV12-4; clone size: many; J gene: TRBJ1-1; CDR3 protein: CASSSGGQMNTEAFF; CDR3 DNA: TGTGCCAGCAGTTCCGGTGGACAGATGAACACTGAAGCTTTCTTT
D gene: -; V gene: TRBV6-1; clone size: -; J gene: TRBJ1-2; CDR3 protein: CASSEHRDNGYTF; CDR3 DNA: TGTGCCAGCAGTGAACACAGGGATAATGGCTACACCTTC